Each of the 30 T cell receptor beta chains below was sequenced from the same sample in a study of cytomegalovirus exposure and HLA in healthy donors. Clones were sequenced by immunoSEQ multiplex PCR, and TCRdb holds only the in-frame ones, with some missing. Seen here are fewer than 200,000 clones, 80% to 85% observed once, and the top ten hold 2.5% to 3%. Sequencing used PBMCs. These receptors all stem from a woman aged 18-35 years in good health and CMV-seropositive.

The sample holds a few counts of this clone. CDR3: CASSLSAGGRQTQYF. The CDR3 DNA reads as TGTGCCAGCAGTTTATCGGCGGGGGGGCGGCAGACCCAGTACTTC. V and J are TRBV27 and TRBJ2-5, with 9 bases lining up with TRBD2. With 0 bases clipped from V and 6 bases from J, the junction kept 5 bases outside the gene matches. This CDR3 is 15 amino acids long. Germline V CDR1 and CDR2: MNHEY, SMNVEV (reference sequence).

The rearrangement uses TRBV30 and TRBJ1-1; 12 nucleotides line up with TRBD1. The CDR3 has 17 amino acids. CDR1 is GTSNPN and CDR2 is SVGIG in the germline V gene (reference sequence). V trimming: 0 bases; J trimming: 2 bases; junction bases outside the gene matches: 7. As DNA, the CDR3 is TGTGCCTGGAGTGTAGCAGGGACAGGGGGCAACAACACTGAAGCTTTCTTT. Encoded protein: CAWSVAGTGGNNTEAFF. Combining the CDR3 with reference TRBV30 and TRBJ1-1 gives the whole variable domain SQTIHQWPATLVQPVGSPLSLECTVEGTSNPNLYWYRQAAGRGLQLLFYSVGIGQISSEVPQNLSASRPQDRQFILSSKKLLLSDSGFYLCAWSVAGTGGNNTEAFFGQGTRLTVV.

The genes are TRBV4-1 and TRBJ2-7; 10 bases fit TRBD2. V dropped 6 bases and J dropped 3; count of bases not matched to a gene: 5. CDR1 is MGHRA, CDR2 YSYEKL, per germline. This CDR3 spans 14 amino acids. The CDR3 loop reads CASRKLAGFYEQYF. The DNA of the CDR3 is TGCGCCAGCAGAAAACTAGCGGGGTTCTACGAGCAGTACTTC.

V and J are TRBV27 and TRBJ2-5; possibly TRBD2 for D (6 bases). Germline V gives CDR1 MNHEY, CDR2 SMNVEV (reference sequence). The germline V and J ends were trimmed by 3 bases and 7 bases, with 9 bases remaining between them. This CDR3 is built from 12 residues. CDR3 protein: CASSLTGLTQYF. DNA for the CDR3: TGTGCCAGCAGTTTGACGGGACTGACCCAGTACTTC.

This clone was seen only a few times. Other DNA sequences in the same sample also yield this CDR3. The chain combines TRBV7-2 with TRBJ1-5; no clear D. CDR1 and CDR2 (germline): SGHTA, FQGNSA. The CDR3 is 13 amino acids. Between the trimmed V and J ends, which lost 1 base and 3 bases, there was a span of 4 bases. The CDR3 region is CASSLGLNQPQHF. CDR3 in DNA: TGTGCCAGCAGCTTAGGACTCAATCAGCCCCAGCATTTT. Combining the CDR3 with reference TRBV7-2 and TRBJ1-5 gives the whole variable domain GAGVSQSPSNKVTEKGKDVELRCDPISGHTALYWYRQSLGQGLEFLIYFQGNSAPDKSGLPSDRFSAERTGGSVSTLTIQRTQQEDSAVYLCASSLGLNQPQHFGDGTRLSIL.

The V gene is TRBV6-5, the J gene TRBJ1-2, with D possibly TRBD1 on 6 matching bases. Per the germline V gene, CDR1 is MNHEY and CDR2 is SVGAGI. The V end was cut by 6 bases, the J end by 4 bases, with 15 bases between. This CDR3 comprises 14 residues. CDR3 amino acids: CASRLRGAIYGYTF. In DNA, the CDR3 is TGTGCCAGCAGATTGCGGGGGGCCATCTATGGCTACACCTTC.

The J gene is TRBJ1-4, the V gene TRBV6-1; D possibly corresponds to TRBD1 (5 bases). Germline V gene sequence: CDR1 MNHNS, CDR2 SASEGT. The CDR3 extends over 16 amino acids. The germline V and J ends were trimmed by 0 bases and 7 bases, with 15 bases remaining between them. The CDR3 bases are TGTGCCAGCAGTGAAGCGGGAGGGGTGGGTAGTGAAAAACTGTTTTTT. Translating it yields CASSEAGGVGSEKLFF.

V usage is TRBV20-1 and J usage is TRBJ2-1; no definite D call. CDR1 and CDR2 (germline): DFQATT, SNEGSKA (reference sequence). With 4 bases removed from V and 2 bases from J, the gap between germline ends came to 3 bases. This CDR3 has 11 residues. CDR3 loop: CSATPYNEQFF. CDR3 nucleotides: TGCAGTGCTACTCCCTACAATGAGCAGTTCTTC.

The chain joins TRBV5-6 to TRBJ2-7; D is uncertain. V lost 3 bases to trimming and J lost 4 bases, with 8 bases between them. This CDR3 is 12 amino acids long. Germline V gene data show CDR1 as SGHDT and CDR2 as YYEEEE. The CDR3 sequence is CASSSYGYEQYF. The CDR3 DNA reads as TGTGCCAGCAGCTCCTACGGTTACGAGCAGTACTTC.

The chain joins TRBV27 to TRBJ2-5; TRBD2 matches 15 bases. The CDR3 length is 18 residues. Germline V gene data show CDR1 as MNHEY and CDR2 as SMNVEV (reference sequence). J was trimmed by 1 base and V by 3 bases; bases with no gene match: 6. CDR3 residues: CASSLVPGLAGGQETQYF. The DNA for the CDR3 is TGTGCCAGCAGTTTGGTTCCGGGACTAGCGGGGGGCCAAGAGACCCAGTACTTC.

This chain connects TRBV6-1 to TRBJ1-1, with TRBD1 matching 7 bases. The CDR3 runs to 16 residues. The V segment lost 2 bases and the J segment 3 bases; nucleotides outside the gene matches: 9. The V gene's germline CDR1 is MNHNS and CDR2 SASEGT. The CDR3 reads CASSESAGGRDTEAFF. The CDR3 bases are TGTGCCAGCAGTGAATCGGCAGGGGGGCGGGACACTGAAGCTTTCTTT.

This chain links TRBV4-1 with TRBJ1-1, with D unclear. The CDR3 spans 18 residues. Trimming cost V 3 bases and J 1 base, with 21 bases left between them. CDR1 is MGHRA, CDR2 YSYEKL, per germline. In DNA form, the CDR3 reads TGCGCCAGCAGCCACGTAAGGGCCGGGAAAGGAAAGAACACTGAAGCTTTCTTT. As protein: CASSHVRAGKGKNTEAFF.

The chain couples TRBV6-1 to TRBJ2-7; D unclear. The CDR3 runs to 14 residues. V was pared by 4 bases and J by 8 bases, with 18 bases between. CDR1 is MNHNS and CDR2 is SASEGT in the germline V gene. The CDR3 DNA is TGTGCCAGCAGTGGGGTTATGAGAGGCCATAAGCAGTACTTC. As protein: CASSGVMRGHKQYF.

The CDR3 DNA reads TGTGCCAGCAGTGTCACCCAGGGGTGGACAGATACGCAGTATTTT. It specifies CASSVTQGWTDTQYF. The V call is TRBV6-1, the J call TRBJ2-3; weak D call: TRBD1 (6 bases). Germline V gives CDR1 MNHNS, CDR2 SASEGT. The CDR3 contains 15 residues. The V and J ends lost 4 bases and 3 bases respectively, with 14 bases between them.

V usage is TRBV10-1 and J usage is TRBJ2-3, with D possibly TRBD2 on 6 matching bases. This CDR3 has 14 residues. Looked up from germline, CDR1 is WNHNN and CDR2 is SYGVQD (reference sequence). Trimming took off 11 bases at V and 0 bases at J, with 15 bases between the two ends. The CDR3 DNA reads as TGCGCCCGGGGGATCGGGGATAGCACAGATACGCAGTATTTT. Protein: CARGIGDSTDTQYF.

The chain carries TRBV5-4 and TRBJ2-1; TRBD2 might be the D (5 bases). The V gene lost 1 base and the J gene lost 7 bases, with 12 bases spanning the gap. There are 14 residues in the CDR3. CDR1 is SGHNT, CDR2 YYREEE, per germline (reference sequence). The chain's CDR3 is CASSLTGEVNEQFF. CDR3 coding DNA: TGTGCCAGCAGCTTGACCGGGGAAGTGAATGAGCAGTTCTTC.

A remark on this clone: The sample has other DNA sequences that encode this CDR3 too. This chain links TRBV5-1 with TRBJ2-5; 13 nucleotides agree with TRBD2. This CDR3 is 15 amino acids long. The germline CDR1 and CDR2 sequences are SGHRS and YFSETQ. V trimming: 3 bases; J trimming: 2 bases; junction bases outside the gene matches: 1. The DNA for the CDR3 is TGCGCCAGCAGCTCGGGACTAGCGGGACAAGAGACCCAGTACTTC. It yields the protein CASSSGLAGQETQYF.

The V gene is TRBV9, the J gene TRBJ1-2, with D tentatively TRBD1 (5 bases). The germline CDR1 and CDR2 sequences are SGDLS and YYNGEE. This CDR3 spans 17 amino acids. V gave up 0 bases and J gave up 0 bases, with 15 bases separating them. This CDR3 reads CASSVATGTVSNYGYTF. In nucleotides, the CDR3 is TGTGCCAGCAGCGTAGCTACAGGAACAGTTTCTAACTATGGCTACACCTTC.

This clone has more than one count but fewer than ten. This CDR3 is CASSVRGMSSYYGYTF. CDR3 nucleotide sequence: TGTGCCAGCAGTGTCAGGGGTATGTCTTCATACTATGGCTACACCTTC. The chain carries TRBV28 and TRBJ1-2; perhaps TRBD1 as D (6 bases). Germline lookup yields CDR1 MDHEN and CDR2 SYDVKM. The V end was cut by 5 bases, the J end by 3 bases, with 19 bases between. The CDR3 totals 16 residues.

CDR3 region: CASSWRTVIIQNEQFF. In DNA form, the CDR3 reads TGCGCCAGCAGCTGGAGGACAGTTATCATCCAAAATGAGCAGTTCTTC. The rearrangement uses TRBV5-1 and TRBJ2-1; D may be TRBD1 (6 bases). V lost 3 bases and J 7 bases, leaving 20 bases between the germline ends. The germline gives CDR1 SGHRS, CDR2 YFSETQ. The CDR3 sequence is 16 residues long.

The chain has TRBV6-1 and TRBJ1-1, with TRBD1 identical over 7 bases. J lost 4 bases, V lost 8 bases, and 10 bases had no gene match. Germline V gene data show CDR1 as MNHNS and CDR2 as SASEGT. The CDR3 contains 14 residues. This CDR3 reads CASGISGGGTEAFF. Written as DNA, the CDR3 is TGTGCCAGCGGTATTTCAGGGGGTGGCACTGAAGCTTTCTTT.

There are a few counts of this clone. This chain joins TRBV19 and TRBJ1-2; 7 bases match TRBD1. The germline V gene has CDR1 LNHDA and CDR2 SQIVND (reference sequence). The J segment lost 7 bases and the V segment lost 4 bases, leaving 3 bases of the junction unmatched. The length of the CDR3 is 12 residues. CDR3 sequence (DNA): TGTGCCAGTAGTACGACAGGGAGTGGCTACACCTTC. Protein sequence: CASSTTGSGYTF.

The chain employs TRBV19 and TRBJ1-2; no definite D call. This CDR3 comprises 15 residues. The germline V and J ends were trimmed by 1 base and 2 bases, with 11 bases remaining between them. CDR1 is LNHDA, CDR2 SQIVND, per germline (reference sequence). The CDR3 nucleotides are TGTGCCAGTAGTATAGGGGCCGCCCCCAACTATGGCTACACCTTC. Translating gives CASSIGAAPNYGYTF.

This sequence joins TRBV4-1 and TRBJ2-7; D remains ambiguous. The CDR3 has 12 residues. V shed 1 base and J shed 6 bases, with 7 bases lying between them. Germline lookup yields CDR1 MGHRA and CDR2 YSYEKL. For the CDR3, the DNA is TGCGCCAGCAGCCAAGGCATCGGCGAGCAGTACTTC. Its translation is CASSQGIGEQYF.

The rearrangement links TRBV19 to TRBJ1-6; 9 positions match TRBD1. V lost 7 bases, J lost 8 bases, and 6 bases stayed unmatched. Per germline, CDR1 LNHDA and CDR2 SQIVND (reference sequence). CDR3 length equals 14 residues. The DNA for the CDR3 is TGTGCCAGTACCCCGGACAGGGGTGATTCACCCCTCCACTTT. Translation gives CASTPDRGDSPLHF.

This chain joins TRBV5-1 and TRBJ1-2, with 10 bases fitting TRBD1. The ends lost 0 bases at V and 11 bases at J; junction bases unmatched: 10. CDR3 length: 15 residues. The germline CDR1 and CDR2 sequences are SGHRS and YFSETQ. In nucleotides, the CDR3 is TGCGCCAGCAGCTTGGATGGCGGGACAGGGGTATCTTACACCTTC. It encodes CASSLDGGTGVSYTF. Looking up the rest from reference TRBV5-1 and TRBJ1-2 gives the full variable domain: KAGVTQTPRYLIKTRGQQVTLSCSPISGHRSVSWYQQTPGQGLQFLFEYFSETQRNKGNFPGRFSGRQFSNSRSEMNVSTLELGDSALYLCASSLDGGTGVSYTFGSGTRLTVV.

The V call is TRBV9, the J call TRBJ2-3; no definite D call. The CDR3 extends over 15 amino acids. The V end was cut by 0 bases, the J end by 2 bases, with 10 bases between. From germline, CDR1 is SGDLS and CDR2 YYNGEE. The CDR3: CASSVGRVPTDTQYF. The CDR3 coding sequence is TGTGCCAGCAGCGTAGGACGGGTCCCCACAGATACGCAGTATTTT.

V and J are TRBV11-2 and TRBJ2-5, with 14 bases matching TRBD2. Trimming took 1 base from V and 2 from J; bases not matched to a gene: 3. Looked up from germline, CDR1 is SGHAT and CDR2 is FQNNGV. This CDR3 comprises 17 residues. The CDR3 nucleotides are TGTGCCAGCAGCTTAGTTGGACTAGCGGGGGGACAAGAGACCCAGTACTTC. As protein: CASSLVGLAGGQETQYF.

The rearrangement joins TRBV5-1 to TRBJ1-2; D remains ambiguous. The CDR3 sequence is 12 residues long. Germline V gene sequence: CDR1 SGHRS, CDR2 YFSETQ. Trimming left V 4 bases short and J 5 bases short, with 9 bases between. The CDR3 DNA reads TGCGCCAGCAGCGAGACACAGTATGGCTACACCTTC. Translation gives CASSETQYGYTF.

This sequence joins TRBV28 and TRBJ2-3; TRBD1 agrees at 8 bases. This CDR3 contains 12 residues. Unmatched junction bases numbered 4, after V lost 10 bases and J lost 4 bases. The germline gives CDR1 MDHEN, CDR2 SYDVKM. The CDR3 spells CATQGAADTQYF. In DNA, the CDR3 is TGTGCCACCCAGGGGGCAGCAGATACGCAGTATTTT.